A selection of T cell receptor beta chains follows, all from one sample in a study of CD8+CD57+ T cells in acquired aplastic anemia. MiXCR, run by TCRdb on the reads, gives a single entry per CDR3 protein. The top ten clones hold 1.3% of a sample with 250,000 to 350,000 distinct CDR3 sequences, under 60% of them seen once. Sequencing used sorted CD4+, CD8+, or CD8+CD57+ T cells (not recorded which) from PBMCs. The origin of the receptors is a human donor with aplastic anemia. CDR3s include the opening cysteine and the closing phenylalanine or tryptophan. Rows give clone size only sometimes, using once, few, many, or a class for an expanded clone.

TRBV15 17 . CATSSSLAGALGYEQYF
TRBV28 15 many CASSGPSVSSYEQYF
TRBV5-1 16 . CASSLVGQSSYNEQFF
TRBV7-2 16 few CASRGAGTGQGSPLHF
TRBV24-1 15 . CATSDPRQGVSEQYF
TRBV9 16 many CASSVDSASYGNTIYF
TRBV10-2 14 few CASRDSFYNSPLHF
TRBV7-2 17 . CASSLIVARTNTGEPFF
TRBV7-3 13 . CASSVTGQETQYF
TRBV24-1 15 . CATSDFGVAAGELFF
TRBV19 15 . CASSIDSSGANVLTF
TRBV15 13 many CATSIGGGYGYTF
TRBV10-3 17 . CAISDGGGGAGTDTPYF
TRBV7-2 14 . CASSLEVGAYGYTF
TRBV7-9 14 few CASSMVVYNSPLHF
TRBV5-8 16 many CASSLRLAGGTETQYF
TRBV20-1 11 . CSASQGETQYF
TRBV7-8 16 . CASSPGTSGSGNEQFF
TRBV20-1 14 . CSATSLETAGRQYF
TRBV7-3 13 many CASSPGQSYGYTF
TRBV5-1 14 many CASSIDLKDSPLHF